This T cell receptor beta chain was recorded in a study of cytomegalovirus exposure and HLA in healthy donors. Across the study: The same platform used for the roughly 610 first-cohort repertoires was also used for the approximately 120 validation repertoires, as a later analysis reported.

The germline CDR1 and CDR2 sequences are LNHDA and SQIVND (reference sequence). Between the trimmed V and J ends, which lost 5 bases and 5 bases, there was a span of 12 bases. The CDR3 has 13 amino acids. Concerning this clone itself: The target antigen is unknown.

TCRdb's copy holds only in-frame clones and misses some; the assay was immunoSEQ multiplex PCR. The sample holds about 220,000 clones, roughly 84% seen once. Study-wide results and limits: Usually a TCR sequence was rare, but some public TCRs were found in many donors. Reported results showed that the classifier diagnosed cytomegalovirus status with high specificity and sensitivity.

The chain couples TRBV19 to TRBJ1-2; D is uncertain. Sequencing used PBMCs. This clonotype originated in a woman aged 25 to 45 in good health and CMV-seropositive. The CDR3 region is CASSSWDGYGYTF. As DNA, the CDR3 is TGTGCCAGTAGTTCATGGGATGGATATGGCTACACCTTC.